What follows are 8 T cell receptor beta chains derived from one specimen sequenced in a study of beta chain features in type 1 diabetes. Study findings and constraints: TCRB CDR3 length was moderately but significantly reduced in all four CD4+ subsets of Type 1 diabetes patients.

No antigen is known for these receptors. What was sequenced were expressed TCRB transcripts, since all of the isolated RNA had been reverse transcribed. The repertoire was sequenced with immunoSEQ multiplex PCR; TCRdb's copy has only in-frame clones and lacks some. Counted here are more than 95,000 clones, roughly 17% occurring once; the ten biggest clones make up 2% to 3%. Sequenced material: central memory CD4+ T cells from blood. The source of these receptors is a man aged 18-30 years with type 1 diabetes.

The CDR3 nucleotides read TGTGCCAGCAGTTTACCGGGACCTGTTTATGGCTACACCTTC. Its protein is CASSLPGPVYGYTF. The gene calls are TRBV28 and TRBJ1-2; D possibly corresponds to TRBD1 (5 bases). Germline values: CDR1 MDHEN, CDR2 SYDVKM. CDR3 size: 14 residues. With 2 bases removed from V and 5 bases from J, the gap between germline ends came to 12 bases.

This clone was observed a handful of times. CDR3 DNA sequence: TGTGCCAGCAGCTTATTAGGGATGGCATCTGGAAACACCATATATTTT. It specifies CASSLLGMASGNTIYF. V gene TRBV7-2 combines with J gene TRBJ1-3; D is undetermined. This CDR3 has 16 residues. CDR1 SGHTA and CDR2 FQGNSA come from the germline V gene. Deletions cut 2 bases from V and 1 base from J, with 12 bases between.

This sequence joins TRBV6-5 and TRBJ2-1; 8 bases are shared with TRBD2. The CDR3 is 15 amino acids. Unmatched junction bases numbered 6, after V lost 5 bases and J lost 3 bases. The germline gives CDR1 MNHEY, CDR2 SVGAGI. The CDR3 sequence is CASSASGGIYNEQFF. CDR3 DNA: TGTGCCAGCAGTGCAAGCGGGGGCATCTACAATGAGCAGTTCTTC.

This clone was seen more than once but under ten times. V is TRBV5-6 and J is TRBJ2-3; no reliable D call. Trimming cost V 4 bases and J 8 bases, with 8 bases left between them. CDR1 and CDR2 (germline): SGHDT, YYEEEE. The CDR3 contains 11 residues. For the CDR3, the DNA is TGTGCCAGCAGCCGGCAAAGTACGCAGTATTTT. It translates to CASSRQSTQYF.

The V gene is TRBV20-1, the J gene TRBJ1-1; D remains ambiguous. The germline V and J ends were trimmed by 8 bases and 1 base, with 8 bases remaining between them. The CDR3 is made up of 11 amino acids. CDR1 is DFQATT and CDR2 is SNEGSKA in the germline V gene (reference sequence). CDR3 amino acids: CSSPRNTEAFF. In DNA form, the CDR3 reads TGCAGTTCCCCAAGGAACACTGAAGCTTTCTTT.

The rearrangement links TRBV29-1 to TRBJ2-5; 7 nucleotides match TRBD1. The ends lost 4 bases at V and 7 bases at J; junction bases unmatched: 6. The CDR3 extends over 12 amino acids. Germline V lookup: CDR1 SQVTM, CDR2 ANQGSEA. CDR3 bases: TGCAGCGTTGGGGTGACAGGGCGGACCCAGTACTTC. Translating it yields CSVGVTGRTQYF.

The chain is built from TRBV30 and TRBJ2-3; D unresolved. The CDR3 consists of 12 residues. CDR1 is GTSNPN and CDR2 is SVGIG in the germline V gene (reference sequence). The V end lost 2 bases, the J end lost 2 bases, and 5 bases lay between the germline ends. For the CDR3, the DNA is TGTGCCTGGAGTCTTTACACAGATACGCAGTATTTT. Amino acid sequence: CAWSLYTDTQYF.

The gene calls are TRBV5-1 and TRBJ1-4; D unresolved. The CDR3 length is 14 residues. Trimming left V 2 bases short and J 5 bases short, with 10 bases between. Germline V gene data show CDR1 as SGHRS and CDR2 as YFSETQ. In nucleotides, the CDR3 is TGCGCCAGCAGCTTCTCAGGACTGAATGAAAAACTGTTTTTT. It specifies CASSFSGLNEKLFF.